The TCR beta chain described here comes from a study of tumor-infiltrating lymphocytes in primary liver carcinoma. Study at large: Patients of both sexes were 30 to 69 years old.

Germline trimming cut 4 bases from V and 5 bases from J; bases unmatched to any gene: 5. From germline, CDR1 is ENHRY and CDR2 SYGVKD. CDR3 length equals 15 residues. A constant-region primer served to make TCR beta cDNA from roughly 500 ng total RNA. Employing slightly modified ARM-PCR, three nested multiplex PCR rounds were run, and these gave rise to the TCR beta libraries. A C-beta reverse primer and TRBV1-TRBV30 forward primers served in each of the first two PCR rounds, at around 10 cycles apiece. TCRdb re-called the multiplex PCR reads through MiXCR, storing one row per CDR3 protein. Of 180,000 or so distinct CDR3 sequences listed, 50% to 75% are singletons. Findings of the study overall: Overlap in tumor-adjacent and tumor-blood pairs fell below that of tumor region pairs. Tumor top-250-clone fraction significantly exceeded that of blood (p = 0.039).

Blood RNA was derived from unsorted whole blood, and germline DNA was extracted too. None of the patients had received treatment, and all had chronic HBV infection. In regard to this clonotype: Antigen specificity is unknown.

The chain employs TRBV10-3 and TRBJ2-1; TRBD2 agrees at 10 bases. Sequences were obtained from peripheral blood. This sequence was found in a man aged 40-49 years with primary liver carcinoma and hepatitis B virus infection. The CDR3 DNA is TGTGCCATCAGTGGGGGACTAGCGCTCAACAATGAGCAGTTCTTC. Protein sequence: CAISGGLALNNEQFF.